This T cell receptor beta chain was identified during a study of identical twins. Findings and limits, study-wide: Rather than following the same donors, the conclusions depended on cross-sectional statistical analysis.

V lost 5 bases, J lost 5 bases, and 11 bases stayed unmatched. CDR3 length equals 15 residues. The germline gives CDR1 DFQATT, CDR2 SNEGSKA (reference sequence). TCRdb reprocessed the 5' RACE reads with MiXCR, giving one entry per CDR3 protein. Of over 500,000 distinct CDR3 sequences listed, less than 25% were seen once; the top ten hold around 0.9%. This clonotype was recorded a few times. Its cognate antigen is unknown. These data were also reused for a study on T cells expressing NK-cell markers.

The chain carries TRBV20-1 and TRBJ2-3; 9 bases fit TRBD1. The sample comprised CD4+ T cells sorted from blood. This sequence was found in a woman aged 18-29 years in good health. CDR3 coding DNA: TGCAGTGCTGAAACCCGGGACAGGGTAGAAGATACGCAGTATTTT. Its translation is CSAETRDRVEDTQYF.